This T cell receptor beta chain was obtained from a study of shared clonotypes between healthy human individuals. On this clone: Its specificity is not known. This sample includes further DNA sequences coding for the same CDR3.

It was 200 to 250 ng DNA, about 30,000 T cell genomes, that sorted-subset replicate PCRs used. Sequenced by immunoSEQ multiplex PCR; TCRdb stores in-frame clones only, minus some. The sample has a few million clones; about 92% are singletons. General study points: Generation of non-shared clonotypes was less probable than generation of clonotypes shared by all four donors.

The CDR3 totals 13 residues. Germline V lookup: CDR1 SGHTA, CDR2 FQGTGA. Trimming removed 5 bases from V and 3 bases from J, with 10 bases in between. The TCR was taken from a man aged 18 to 35 in good health. Some clones in this sample may be carry-over from other donors' samples. Sequenced input: naive CD4+ T cells from PBMCs. Regarding subset: CD45RA+ positively selected. The rearrangement uses TRBV7-3 and TRBJ2-5; no clear D gene. The CDR3 here is CASSPGREETQYF. The CDR3 DNA reads as TGTGCCAGCAGCCCCGGAAGGGAAGAGACCCAGTACTTC.